These 28 T cell receptor beta chains were sequenced from one sample in a study of T cell changes during pregnancy in multiple sclerosis. Method: immunoSEQ multiplex PCR; TCRdb's copy keeps in-frame clones and lacks some. The sample includes about 41,000 clones, approximately 89% of them seen just once. Here the sequenced sample was peripheral blood, taken in the first trimester of pregnancy. The origin of the receptors is a female donor in good health, enrolled as a control in a pregnancy study.

The rearrangement joins TRBV5-1 to TRBJ1-6; TRBD1 is a possible D gene (5 bases). Germline-derived CDR1 and CDR2 are SGHRS and YFSETQ. Trimming left V 1 base short and J 9 bases short, with 11 bases between. This CDR3 contains 14 residues. The CDR3 region has the DNA TGCGCCAGCAGCTTGAGGAGGGGAGGTTCACCCCTCCACTTT. Protein: CASSLRRGGSPLHF.

The chain joins TRBV21-1 to TRBJ1-5; the table's D call, TRBD1, was not checked against the DNA. TRBV21-1 is listed as a pseudogene. The CDR3 totals 17 residues. The CDR3 is CASSKHNRTGRGQPQHF. CDR3 nucleotide sequence: TGTGCCAGCAGCAAACATAATCGGACAGGGAGGGGCCAGCCCCAGCATTTT.

The rearrangement joins TRBV30 to TRBJ2-3; no firm D call. Trimming removed 2 bases from V and 0 bases from J, with 3 bases in between. CDR3 length equals 12 residues. Germline V CDR1 and CDR2: GTSNPN, SVGIG (reference sequence). The CDR3 coding sequence is TGTGCCTGGAGTCCTAGCACAGATACGCAGTATTTT. Encoded protein: CAWSPSTDTQYF.

This chain connects TRBV5-6 to TRBJ1-1; possible D gene TRBD1, 5 bases. Germline V gene data show CDR1 as SGHDT and CDR2 as YYEEEE. This CDR3 is built from 14 residues. The V and J ends lost 0 bases and 2 bases respectively, with 8 bases between them. The CDR3 nucleotides are TGTGCCAGCAGCTTGGCCGACAGAAACACTGAAGCTTTCTTT. The encoded protein is CASSLADRNTEAFF.

CDR3 DNA sequence: TGTGCCAGCAGCCTTATGGGCTATAAGGGGGCAGATACGCAGTATTTT. Encoded protein: CASSLMGYKGADTQYF. The chain links TRBV7-2 to TRBJ2-3; tentatively, D is TRBD1 (6 bases). CDR1 and CDR2 (germline): SGHTA, FQGNSA. This CDR3 has 16 amino acids. V was cut by 5 bases and J by 4 bases, with 19 bases left in between.

The table lists this clone with a count of one. The rearrangement links TRBV6-5 to TRBJ2-1, with 10 bases aligning to TRBD2. The CDR3 spans 15 residues. The germline V gene has CDR1 MNHEY and CDR2 SVGAGI. The V and J ends lost 7 bases and 6 bases, in that order; junction bases with no gene match: 9. The CDR3 loop is CASTPWSGRANEQFF. In DNA, the CDR3 is TGTGCCAGCACCCCGTGGAGCGGGAGGGCCAATGAGCAGTTCTTC.

The chain combines TRBV5-1 with TRBJ2-6; 7 nucleotides align to TRBD2. CDR1 and CDR2 (germline): SGHRS, YFSETQ. CDR3 size: 17 residues. The trim removed 0 bases at V and 6 bases at J, leaving 9 bases unmatched. DNA of the CDR3: TGCGCCAGCAGCTTGGCGGGGGGAGGGATTCAGGCCAACGTCCTGACTTTC. The encoded protein is CASSLAGGGIQANVLTF.

The chain couples TRBV15 to TRBJ1-1, with D unresolved. The CDR3 runs 14 residues. From germline, CDR1 is LNHNV and CDR2 YYDKDF (reference sequence). V dropped 1 base and J dropped 1 base, with 7 bases sitting between them. The CDR3: CATSRVGGNTEAFF. The DNA for the CDR3 is TGTGCCACCAGCAGAGTGGGAGGGAACACTGAAGCTTTCTTT.

This clone was seen once. The rearrangement links TRBV5-1 to TRBJ1-2; D is perhaps TRBD1 (6 bases). The germline V and J ends were trimmed by 2 bases and 1 base, with 12 bases remaining between them. The CDR3 is 15 amino acids. Germline CDR1 SGHRS, CDR2 YFSETQ. CDR3 bases: TGCGCCAGCAGCTTACAGGGTACCAATAACTATGGCTACACCTTC. It yields the protein CASSLQGTNNYGYTF.

The CDR3 spells CASSPLSPSSYNEQFF. CDR3 bases: TGTGCCAGCTCACCATTGTCACCGAGCTCCTACAATGAGCAGTTCTTC. V usage is TRBV18 and J usage is TRBJ2-1; D unclear. V lost 2 bases to trimming and J lost 0 bases, with 11 bases between them. CDR1 and CDR2 from the germline V gene are KGHSH and LQKENI. The CDR3 length is 16 residues.

The chain has TRBV5-5 and TRBJ1-1, with 7 bases aligning to TRBD1. J gave up 2 bases and V 4 bases, and 5 bases lay outside the gene matches. Germline-derived CDR1 and CDR2 are SGHKS and YYEKEE (reference sequence). CDR3 length: 14 amino acids. CDR3 sequence: CASSGRTGNTEAFF. As DNA, the CDR3 is TGTGCCAGCAGCGGACGGACAGGCAACACTGAAGCTTTCTTT.

The V gene is TRBV11-2, the J gene TRBJ1-1; D perhaps matches TRBD1 (5 bases). Trimming took 2 bases from V and 3 from J, leaving 7 bases between them. This CDR3 spans 13 amino acids. Per germline, CDR1 SGHAT and CDR2 FQNNGV. CDR3 nucleotide sequence: TGTGCCAGCAGCTTAAGGGGCGACACTGAAGCTTTCTTT. Protein: CASSLRGDTEAFF.

This rearrangement joins TRBV10-1 to TRBJ2-7, with 8 bases aligning to TRBD1. There are 14 residues in the CDR3. The germline V gene has CDR1 WNHNN and CDR2 SYGVQD (reference sequence). J gave up 6 bases and V 4 bases, and 8 bases lay outside the gene matches. CDR3 sequence: CASSGLDRASEQYF. As DNA, the CDR3 is TGCGCCAGCAGTGGCTTGGACAGGGCCAGCGAGCAGTACTTC.

CDR3 region: CASSREGVRETQYF. CDR3 DNA sequence: TGTGCCAGCAGTCGAGAAGGGGTAAGGGAGACCCAGTACTTC. The chain is built from TRBV28 and TRBJ2-5; TRBD1 is a possible D gene (5 bases). This CDR3 spans 14 amino acids. V lost 5 bases and J 5 bases, leaving 15 bases between the germline ends. Germline V gene sequence: CDR1 MDHEN, CDR2 SYDVKM.

This chain uses TRBV5-5 with TRBJ2-2, with a weak D call TRBD2 (6 bases). The germline CDR1 and CDR2 sequences are SGHKS and YYEKEE (reference sequence). The V end was cut by 2 bases, the J end by 5 bases, with 13 bases between. The CDR3 length is 15 residues. CDR3: CASSFFPGETGELFF. The DNA for the CDR3 is TGTGCCAGCAGCTTTTTTCCGGGAGAGACCGGGGAGCTGTTTTTT.

The V call is TRBV2, the J call TRBJ1-3; 7 bases fit TRBD1. The CDR3 spans 15 residues. With V trimmed by 6 bases and J by 2 bases, 7 bases remained unmatched. Germline CDR1 is SNHLY and CDR2 is FYNNEI. Here the CDR3 DNA reads TGTGCCAGCAGGGAACAGGGGATAACTGGAAACACCATATATTTT. Protein sequence: CASREQGITGNTIYF.

The chain recombines TRBV18 with TRBJ2-7, with TRBD1 matching 10 bases. The CDR3 spans 19 residues. Losses at the gene ends were 3 bases for V and 2 bases for J; bases not matched to a gene: 16. Germline lookup yields CDR1 KGHSH and CDR2 LQKENI. CDR3 in amino acids: CASSPTGTGANISPYEQYF. CDR3 nucleotides: TGTGCCAGCTCACCCACCGGGACAGGGGCTAACATTTCCCCCTACGAGCAGTACTTC.

The chain employs TRBV9 and TRBJ2-5; perhaps TRBD1 as D (6 bases). Germline V CDR1 and CDR2: SGDLS, YYNGEE. The CDR3 spans 17 residues. V dropped 0 bases and J dropped 0 bases, with 15 bases sitting between them. The CDR3 sequence is CASSVGGQGGYQETQYF. The CDR3 region has the DNA TGTGCCAGCAGCGTAGGGGGGCAGGGTGGGTACCAAGAGACCCAGTACTTC.

Only one count was recorded for this clone. The rearrangement uses TRBV15 and TRBJ1-2, with D tentatively TRBD1 (6 bases). The CDR3 consists of 15 residues. CDR1 and CDR2 (germline): LNHNV, YYDKDF (reference sequence). The V and J ends lost 3 bases and 2 bases respectively, with 13 bases between them. The CDR3 reads CATSSLSDRNYGYTF. CDR3 bases: TGTGCCACCAGCAGCCTCTCGGACAGAAACTATGGCTACACCTTC.

The chain joins TRBV18 to TRBJ2-3; tentatively, D is TRBD2 (5 bases). V was cut by 0 bases and J by 0 bases, with 10 bases left in between. This CDR3 contains 16 residues. Germline assignment: CDR1 KGHSH and CDR2 LQKENI. CDR3 coding DNA: TGTGCCAGCTCACCACCGCGGACTCTTAGCACAGATACGCAGTATTTT. Protein: CASSPPRTLSTDTQYF.

The rearrangement links TRBV18 to TRBJ2-7; D perhaps matches TRBD1 (6 bases). Germline V gene lookup returns CDR1 KGHSH and CDR2 LQKENI. V lost 4 bases to trimming and J lost 1 base, with 14 bases between them. CDR3 size: 15 residues. The CDR3 DNA sequence: TGTGCCAGCTCACTGCCGGGACACCAGTCCTACGAGCAGTACTTC. Encoded protein: CASSLPGHQSYEQYF.

The chain has TRBV7-8 and TRBJ2-1; no clear D. Germline V lookup: CDR1 SGHVS, CDR2 FQNEAQ. The length of the CDR3 is 12 residues. V was trimmed by 5 bases and J by 9 bases, leaving 11 bases between them. DNA for the CDR3: TGTGCCAGCAGCGGCTCCGCCCCTGAGCAGTTCTTC. Translated, it gives CASSGSAPEQFF.

The gene calls are TRBV30 and TRBJ2-7; D may be TRBD1 (6 bases). The CDR3 is 16 amino acids. Between the trimmed V and J ends, which lost 0 bases and 9 bases, there was a span of 24 bases. The germline gives CDR1 GTSNPN, CDR2 SVGIG (reference sequence). CDR3 loop: CAWSVEIWTALGGQYF. The CDR3 DNA reads TGTGCCTGGAGTGTCGAAATCTGGACAGCCCTAGGAGGGCAGTACTTC.

V and J are TRBV6-5 and TRBJ2-2; 9 nucleotides agree with TRBD2. The CDR3 contains 13 residues. Germline V CDR1 and CDR2: MNHEY, SVGAGI. CDR3 sequence (DNA): TGTGCTTCTGCGGGAGGGGACACCGGGGAGCTGTTTTTT. Its translation: CASAGGDTGELFF.

This clone was seen a handful of times. The chain links TRBV7-9 to TRBJ2-3; 7 bases line up with TRBD2. After removal of 4 bases from V and 4 bases from J, the junction contained 14 bases not matched to a gene. The germline V gene encodes CDR1 SEHNR and CDR2 FQNEAQ (reference sequence). The length of the CDR3 is 17 residues. The CDR3 reads CASSYGGIEALPDTQYF. DNA for the CDR3: TGTGCCAGCAGCTACGGGGGGATCGAGGCCCTCCCAGATACGCAGTATTTT. Full variable domain (missing parts from reference TRBV7-9 and TRBJ2-3): DTGVSQNPRHKITKRGQNVTFRCDPISEHNRLYWYRQTLGQGPEFLTYFQNEAQLEKSRLLSDRFSAERPKGSFSTLEIQRTEQGDSAMYLCASSYGGIEALPDTQYFGPGTRLTVL.

The chain recombines TRBV19 with TRBJ1-5; 10 nucleotides match TRBD1. Losses at the gene ends were 6 bases for V and 1 base for J; bases not matched to a gene: 15. Germline assignment: CDR1 LNHDA and CDR2 SQIVND (reference sequence). The CDR3 runs 19 residues. The DNA of the CDR3 is TGTGCCAGTAGAATTGTGTCGGGACAGGGGATGGGCAGCAATCAGCCCCAGCATTTT. Translation: CASRIVSGQGMGSNQPQHF.

This clone has only a few counts. The chain links TRBV7-7 to TRBJ2-1, with 10 bases fitting TRBD2. This CDR3 has 16 residues. The V segment lost 5 bases and the J segment 1 base; nucleotides outside the gene matches: 5. Germline CDR1 and CDR2: SSHAT and FNYEAQ (reference sequence). The DNA of the CDR3 is TGTGCCAGCAGCCCACTTAGCGGGGGGTCCTACAATGAGCAGTTCTTC. Translation gives CASSPLSGGSYNEQFF. Drawing the rest from reference TRBV7-7 and TRBJ2-1, the complete variable domain is GAGVSQSPRYKVTKRGQDVTLRCDPISSHATLYWYQQALGQGPEFLTYFNYEAQPDKSGLPSDRFSAERPEGSISTLTIQRTEQRDSAMYRCASSPLSGGSYNEQFFGPGTRLTVL.

This chain joins TRBV5-5 and TRBJ2-7, with a tentative D call TRBD2 (6 bases). V gave up 0 bases and J gave up 0 bases, with 19 bases separating them. The CDR3 runs to 18 residues. Germline values: CDR1 SGHKS, CDR2 YYEKEE (reference sequence). CDR3 loop: CASSLEWTTMGSSYEQYF. The DNA of the CDR3 is TGTGCCAGCAGCTTGGAGTGGACTACCATGGGGAGCTCCTACGAGCAGTACTTC.